Below, one TCR beta chain is given with its context. Its antigen is unknown. The source of the sample is a study of PD-1 blockade in mismatch repair-deficient tumors. In the study overall: All were previously treated, progressing patients with about 11 mismatch repair-deficient cancer types. Study-wide points: Tumor-resident clones, often absent from pretreatment blood, expanded after pembrolizumab and then contracted.

Profiling relied on immunoSEQ multiplex PCR, and the TCRdb table lists in-frame clones only, not all of them. The table shows 90,000 to 130,000 clones, with 70% to 80% occurring only once. All patients were mismatch repair deficient, assessed by either PCR or immunohistochemistry. The TCR-sequenced patients were three responders to pembrolizumab. V lost 3 bases and J lost 0, with 6 bases in between. The CDR3 is 14 residues long. Looked up from germline, CDR1 is SGHDT and CDR2 is YYEEEE. The rearrangement uses TRBV5-6 and TRBJ1-4; D remains unclear. Sample: peripheral blood, taken about 60 weeks after starting pembrolizumab. The receptor was isolated from an adult with mismatch repair-deficient cancer. CDR3 sequence reads: CASSYVATNEKLFF. CDR3 coding DNA: TGTGCCAGCAGCTACGTTGCAACTAATGAAAAACTGTTTTTT.